This passage covers 32 T cell receptor beta chains from one sample sequenced in a study of T cell responses to AZD1222 COVID-19 vaccine. TCRdb's copy holds only in-frame clones and misses some; the assay was immunoSEQ multiplex PCR. Among approximately 50,000 clones listed, 70% to 80% were seen once. The material sequenced was peripheral blood, taken on day 0 of AZD1222 vaccination. These receptors were taken from an adult in good health.

The V call is TRBV6-5, the J call TRBJ1-1; weak D call: TRBD1 (6 bases). This CDR3 spans 15 amino acids. V was trimmed by 6 bases and J by 3 bases, leaving 17 bases between them. Germline CDR1 MNHEY, CDR2 SVGAGI. The CDR3 region has the DNA TGTGCCAGCAGACCGGCGGGACAATTTTACACTGAAGCTTTCTTT. Amino acid sequence: CASRPAGQFYTEAFF.

The chain combines TRBV18 with TRBJ2-2; TRBD1 might be the D (6 bases). The CDR3 is 16 residues long. Trimming removed 3 bases from V and 6 bases from J, with 17 bases in between. Germline V lookup: CDR1 KGHSH, CDR2 LQKENI. CDR3 sequence: CASSPNRGGVAGELFF. CDR3 DNA: TGTGCCAGCTCACCCAATCGAGGGGGTGTCGCCGGGGAGCTGTTTTTT. Combining the CDR3 with reference TRBV18 and TRBJ2-2 gives the whole variable domain NAGVMQNPRHLVRRRGQEARLRCSPMKGHSHVYWYRQLPEEGLKFMVYLQKENIIDESGMPKERFSAEFPKEGPSILRIQQVVRGDSAAYFCASSPNRGGVAGELFFGEGSRLTVL.

This chain connects TRBV6-1 to TRBJ2-7; TRBD1 agrees at 9 bases. CDR1 MNHNS and CDR2 SASEGT come from the germline V gene. Losses at the gene ends were 2 bases for V and 0 bases for J; bases not matched to a gene: 2. The CDR3 is made up of 15 amino acids. CDR3 amino acids: CASSERDRVSYEQYV. In DNA form, the CDR3 reads TGTGCCAGCAGTGAACGGGACAGGGTCTCCTACGAGCAGTACGTC.

This clone was counted only a few times. This rearrangement joins TRBV7-9 to TRBJ1-5, with TRBD1 identical over 8 bases. The germline CDR1 and CDR2 sequences are SEHNR and FQNEAQ (reference sequence). The CDR3 consists of 16 residues. V was pared by 2 bases and J by 5 bases, with 8 bases of the junction left unmatched. CDR3 loop: CASSLYQGAEDQPQHF. CDR3 nucleotide sequence: TGTGCCAGCAGCTTATATCAGGGGGCGGAAGATCAGCCCCAGCATTTT. Using reference TRBV7-9 and TRBJ1-5 for the parts outside the CDR3, the full variable domain is DTGVSQNPRHKITKRGQNVTFRCDPISEHNRLYWYRQTLGQGPEFLTYFQNEAQLEKSRLLSDRFSAERPKGSFSTLEIQRTEQGDSAMYLCASSLYQGAEDQPQHFGDGTRLSIL.

The chain combines TRBV5-6 with TRBJ1-4; the D gene is possibly TRBD1 (5 bases). Germline CDR1 is SGHDT and CDR2 is YYEEEE. V lost 4 bases and J lost 7, with 14 bases in between. The CDR3 runs 14 residues. This chain's CDR3 is CASSTGLPSEKLFF. DNA for the CDR3: TGTGCCAGCAGCACGGGACTCCCGAGTGAAAAACTGTTTTTT.

This clone was detected only once. The chain joins TRBV7-3 to TRBJ2-1; TRBD2 matches 12 bases. J was trimmed by 10 bases and V by 5 bases; bases with no gene match: 9. The CDR3 totals 15 residues. Germline CDR1 is SGHTA and CDR2 is FQGTGA. For the CDR3, the DNA is TGTGCCAGCAGCCCCGGCGGCCTAGCGGGAGGGGAGCAGTTCTTC. Translation gives CASSPGGLAGGEQFF.

The gene calls are TRBV29-1 and TRBJ1-1; the match to TRBD1 covers 8 bases. The CDR3 sequence is 14 residues long. With 0 bases clipped from V and 5 bases from J, the junction kept 5 bases outside the gene matches. In germline, CDR1 is SQVTM, CDR2 ANQGSEA. CDR3 nucleotides: TGCAGCGTTGAAGAGACAGGGGTCGGGACTGAAGCTTTCTTT. This codes for CSVEETGVGTEAFF.

The V and J genes are TRBV11-2 and TRBJ2-1; unclear D gene. Germline CDR1 SGHAT, CDR2 FQNNGV. This CDR3 is 14 amino acids long. V was cut by 4 bases and J by 7 bases, with 14 bases left in between. CDR3 nucleotides: TGTGCCAGCAGCTCCGACCAAGGGCTAAATGAGCAGTTCTTC. It encodes CASSSDQGLNEQFF.

This clone was picked up a small number of times. V and J are TRBV7-9 and TRBJ2-5; 8 bases are shared with TRBD2. Germline V gives CDR1 SEHNR, CDR2 FQNEAQ (reference sequence). With 5 bases clipped from V and 4 bases from J, the junction kept 3 bases outside the gene matches. The CDR3 runs 13 residues. The CDR3 region has the DNA TGTGCCAGCAGCCCAGGACTAGCAGAGACCCAGTACTTC. Amino acids: CASSPGLAETQYF.

The V and J genes are TRBV29-1 and TRBJ1-1, with a possible D match to TRBD1 (5 bases). Germline V gene data show CDR1 as SQVTM and CDR2 as ANQGSEA. The CDR3 covers 13 residues. V gave up 6 bases and J gave up 4 bases, with 15 bases separating them. The CDR3: CSVGQTQSTEAFF. CDR3 nucleotide sequence: TGCAGCGTGGGGCAGACCCAGAGCACTGAAGCTTTCTTT.

This chain links TRBV27 with TRBJ1-5, with D perhaps TRBD1 (6 bases). V lost 1 base and J 5 bases, leaving 12 bases between the germline ends. The CDR3 spans 15 residues. CDR1 is MNHEY and CDR2 is SMNVEV in the germline V gene (reference sequence). CDR3 sequence reads: CASSLFYREDQPQHF. As DNA, the CDR3 is TGTGCCAGCAGTTTATTCTACAGGGAGGATCAGCCCCAGCATTTT.

CDR3 sequence (DNA): TGTGCCAGTAGTCACCCTTATTCCGGGACTCCCGTGACCAAAAACATTCAGTACTTC. Translating it yields CASSHPYSGTPVTKNIQYF. This rearrangement joins TRBV19 to TRBJ2-4, with D tentatively TRBD2 (6 bases). Per germline, CDR1 LNHDA and CDR2 SQIVND (reference sequence). The CDR3 consists of 19 residues. Trimming took 5 bases from V and 2 from J, leaving 25 bases between them.

In DNA form, the CDR3 reads TGTGCCAGCAGCCAGGGGGCCATCGAGTGGGGGACCCAGTACTTC. Residues: CASSQGAIEWGTQYF. The chain recombines TRBV5-5 with TRBJ2-5, with 8 nucleotides matching TRBD1. The CDR3 has 15 amino acids. With 4 bases clipped from V and 7 bases from J, the junction kept 12 bases outside the gene matches. CDR1 is SGHKS and CDR2 is YYEKEE in the germline V gene (reference sequence).

This chain uses TRBV10-2 with TRBJ2-7; TRBD1 agrees at 9 bases. The V gene end was trimmed by 2 bases and the J gene end by 2 bases; junction bases not matched to a gene: 4. There are 15 residues in the CDR3. Germline V gene sequence: CDR1 WSHSY, CDR2 SAAADI. CDR3 DNA: TGCGCCAGCAGTGAGCCGGGACAGGGACCCTACGAGCAGTACTTC. It specifies CASSEPGQGPYEQYF.

This clone was seen a single time. The rearrangement uses TRBV12-3 or TRBV12-4 and TRBJ1-5; D remains ambiguous. V lost 8 bases, J lost 6 bases, and 11 bases lay in between. The CDR3 is 12 amino acids. In DNA, the CDR3 is TGTGCCAGCGGTGAGGGTACTCAGCCCCAGCATTTT. Its protein is CASGEGTQPQHF.

CDR3 sequence (DNA): TGTGCCAGCACCCCCCCCGGGCAGGGATGGTCCTACGAGCAGTACGTC. Translated: CASTPPGQGWSYEQYV. V usage is TRBV6-2 or TRBV6-3 and J usage is TRBJ2-7, with D possibly matching TRBD1 (5 bases). Trimming shortened V by 7 bases and J by 1 base, and 20 bases separated the two germline ends. This CDR3 comprises 16 residues. Germline loops: CDR1 MNHEY, CDR2 SVGEGT.

The chain carries TRBV5-6 and TRBJ2-3; 8 bases line up with TRBD1. Per germline, CDR1 SGHDT and CDR2 YYEEEE. The junction had 11 bases not matched to a gene; V was cut back by 3 bases and J by 2 bases. The CDR3 consists of 17 residues. This chain's CDR3 is CASSSFWTGKATDTQYF. Written as DNA, the CDR3 is TGTGCCAGCAGCTCTTTCTGGACAGGGAAGGCCACAGATACGCAGTATTTT.

By frequency in the sample, this clone is medium-sized. The chain recombines TRBV7-6 with TRBJ2-1, with 9 nucleotides matching TRBD2. Trimming removed 5 bases from V and 2 bases from J; junction bases left unmatched: 10. This CDR3 region has 17 residues. The germline V gene has CDR1 SGHVS and CDR2 FNYEAQ. As DNA, the CDR3 is TGTGCCAGCAGCCTTTTAGGACCTAGCGGGGCCTACAATGAGCAGTTCTTC. The encoded protein is CASSLLGPSGAYNEQFF.

This chain uses TRBV4-1 with TRBJ1-1; possible D gene TRBD1, 6 bases. V lost 5 bases and J lost 4, with 20 bases in between. The CDR3 covers 16 residues. CDR1 is MGHRA and CDR2 is YSYEKL in the germline V gene. The CDR3 sequence is CASSSRGPGTGTEAFF. CDR3 coding DNA: TGCGCCAGCAGCTCCAGGGGTCCAGGGACGGGCACTGAAGCTTTCTTT.

The chain combines TRBV18 with TRBJ1-4; TRBD1 aligns across 8 bases. The CDR3 length is 16 residues. CDR1 and CDR2 (germline): KGHSH, LQKENI. Losses at the gene ends were 5 bases for V and 3 bases for J; bases not matched to a gene: 8. In nucleotides, the CDR3 is TGTGCCAGCTCAACCCTACCAGGGGGCTCTAATGAAAAACTGTTTTTT. Translating it yields CASSTLPGGSNEKLFF. The whole variable domain, filled in from reference TRBV18 and TRBJ1-4, reads NAGVMQNPRHLVRRRGQEARLRCSPMKGHSHVYWYRQLPEEGLKFMVYLQKENIIDESGMPKERFSAEFPKEGPSILRIQQVVRGDSAAYFCASSTLPGGSNEKLFFGSGTQLSVL.

The chain carries TRBV7-2 and TRBJ2-6, with D possibly being TRBD1 (5 bases). Germline values: CDR1 SGHTA, CDR2 FQGNSA. The CDR3 extends over 19 amino acids. Between the trimmed V and J ends, which lost 1 base and 0 bases, there was a span of 16 bases. The CDR3 region has the DNA TGTGCCAGCAGCTTAGTTGCCGGACAAGGGGCCTCTGGGGCCAACGTCCTGACTTTC. It codes for CASSLVAGQGASGANVLTF.

This clone was found once. This chain uses TRBV7-9 with TRBJ1-6, with D perhaps matching TRBD1 (5 bases). Germline values: CDR1 SEHNR, CDR2 FQNEAQ (reference sequence). The germline V and J ends were trimmed by 2 bases and 7 bases, with 12 bases remaining between them. The CDR3 loop spans 15 amino acids. The CDR3 is CASSLSGGHNSPLHF. The CDR3 region has the DNA TGTGCCAGCAGCTTATCCGGGGGTCACAATTCACCCCTCCACTTT.

V gene TRBV28 combines with J gene TRBJ1-2; D remains unclear. This CDR3 has 15 residues. The germline CDR1 and CDR2 sequences are MDHEN and SYDVKM. V was cut by 5 bases and J by 2 bases, with 15 bases left in between. This CDR3 is CASSIRRRTNYGYTF. CDR3 nucleotides: TGTGCCAGCAGTATCCGGCGCAGGACCAACTATGGCTACACCTTC.

V usage is TRBV22-1 and J usage is TRBJ1-5. TRBV22-1 is assigned pseudogene status. This CDR3 spans 16 amino acids. Written as DNA, the CDR3 is TGTCCTGGGAGCGCACGTTCGGAAAAGCTCTTTCAGCCCCAGCATTTT. It codes for CPGSARSEKLFQPQHF.

About this clone itself: A much larger clone lies a single base off, so this may be a read error. V is TRBV2 and J is TRBJ2-1; 9 positions match TRBD2. The CDR3 runs to 14 residues. V trimming: 7 bases; J trimming: 0 bases; junction bases outside the gene matches: 1. CDR1 and CDR2 from the germline V gene are SNHLY and FYNNEI. CDR3 residues: CASNSGSSYNEQFF. The CDR3 DNA sequence: TGTGCCAGCAATAGCGGGAGCTCCTACAATGAGCAGTTCTTC.

This chain connects TRBV6-2 or TRBV6-3 to TRBJ1-3; no firm D call. The CDR3 has 16 amino acids. The V end lost 5 bases, the J end lost 0 bases, and 14 bases lay between the germline ends. CDR1 is MNHEY and CDR2 is SVGEGT in the germline V gene. CDR3 sequence: CASSPRTVSSGNTIYF. The CDR3 region has the DNA TGTGCCAGCAGTCCCCGGACGGTGAGCTCTGGAAACACCATATATTTT.

The chain combines TRBV15 with TRBJ2-5; D is uncertain. The CDR3 spans 13 residues. V lost 3 bases to trimming and J lost 4 bases, with 9 bases between them. Germline V lookup: CDR1 LNHNV, CDR2 YYDKDF (reference sequence). In nucleotides, the CDR3 is TGTGCCACCAGCAGCCGGGCGCCAGAGACCCAGTACTTC. Encoded protein: CATSSRAPETQYF.

V gene TRBV25-1 combines with J gene TRBJ1-3; D unclear. The CDR3 is 15 amino acids. The ends were cut back, 9 bases at V and 0 bases at J, with 15 bases in the middle. Germline-derived CDR1 and CDR2 are MGHDK and SYGVNS. CDR3 sequence (DNA): TGTGCCAGAGCCCTGACCCGAGCCTCTGGAAACACCATATATTTT. As protein: CARALTRASGNTIYF.

The rearrangement links TRBV19 to TRBJ2-1; D perhaps matches TRBD2 (5 bases). The V end was cut by 3 bases, the J end by 2 bases, with 14 bases between. Germline V gene sequence: CDR1 LNHDA, CDR2 SQIVND (reference sequence). The CDR3 runs to 16 residues. As DNA, the CDR3 is TGTGCCAGTAGTATCAGAGGGTTTGATACCTACAATGAGCAGTTCTTC. Translated, it gives CASSIRGFDTYNEQFF.

The rearrangement links TRBV28 to TRBJ1-2, with 7 bases that match TRBD1. The V gene's germline CDR1 is MDHEN and CDR2 SYDVKM. V gave up 7 bases and J gave up 2 bases; unmatched junction bases: 10. This CDR3 comprises 15 residues. The CDR3 region is CASKDIDRANYGYTF. CDR3 sequence (DNA): TGTGCCAGCAAAGACATCGACAGGGCGAACTATGGCTACACCTTC.

This rearrangement joins TRBV5-1 to TRBJ1-4; D unresolved. The germline V gene has CDR1 SGHRS and CDR2 YFSETQ. The CDR3 has 14 residues. Trimming removed 0 bases at V and 4 bases at J, with 7 bases between. This CDR3 is CASSLEPFNEKLFF. Written as DNA, the CDR3 is TGCGCCAGCAGCTTGGAGCCCTTTAATGAAAAACTGTTTTTT.

The chain combines TRBV28 with TRBJ2-7; 9 bases agree with TRBD1. CDR3 size: 18 residues. V lost 5 bases to trimming and J lost 0 bases; unmatched junction nucleotides: 14. The germline gives CDR1 MDHEN, CDR2 SYDVKM. This chain's CDR3 is CASSPVPGQGWSSYEQYV. CDR3 DNA: TGTGCCAGCAGTCCGGTCCCGGGACAGGGTTGGTCCTCCTACGAGCAGTACGTC.